One and the same sample provided the 28 T cell receptor beta chains below, sequenced in a study of cytomegalovirus exposure and HLA in healthy donors. The PCR had 60 Vbeta and 13 Jbeta primers. The method was immunoSEQ multiplex PCR; TCRdb's version includes in-frame clones alone and lacks a portion of them. The sample yields some 200,000 clones, around four fifths seen once. Sample: PBMCs. These receptors were obtained from a woman aged 40-49 years in good health and CMV-seronegative.

The genes are TRBV7-9 and TRBJ2-7; D possibly corresponds to TRBD1 (6 bases). Germline V gives CDR1 SEHNR, CDR2 FQNEAQ (reference sequence). This CDR3 has 14 amino acids. V dropped 5 bases and J dropped 0 bases, with 11 bases sitting between them. The CDR3 DNA follows: TGTGCCAGCAGCCCCAGGGGACGCTCCTACGAGCAGTACTTC. It codes for CASSPRGRSYEQYF.

The rearrangement links TRBV27 to TRBJ2-7; TRBD1 might be the D (6 bases). Germline V gene data show CDR1 as MNHEY and CDR2 as SMNVEV (reference sequence). V was shortened by 6 bases and J by 4 bases, with 16 bases between the two germline ends. The CDR3 is made up of 14 amino acids. Written as DNA, the CDR3 is TGTGCCAGCAGACACAAGGGGGAAGCATACGAGCAGTACTTC. Its protein product is CASRHKGEAYEQYF.

The chain joins TRBV5-4 to TRBJ1-1, with 7 nucleotides matching TRBD1. The CDR3 contains 13 residues. Germline V gene sequence: CDR1 SGHNT, CDR2 YYREEE (reference sequence). J lost 4 bases, V lost 4 bases, and 4 bases had no gene match. The CDR3 DNA sequence: TGTGCCAGCAGCATGACAGGGTTCACTGAAGCTTTCTTT. As protein: CASSMTGFTEAFF.

J is TRBJ2-2 and V is TRBV14; no clear D gene. The CDR3 runs to 18 residues. The germline gives CDR1 SGHDN, CDR2 FVKESK. V was shortened by 0 bases and J by 5 bases, with 19 bases between the two germline ends. The CDR3 coding sequence is TGTGCCAGCAGCCAAGATATAGCCGGAATGAGATGGACCGGGGAGCTGTTTTTT. It encodes CASSQDIAGMRWTGELFF.

The rearrangement uses TRBV28 and TRBJ2-2; D is possibly TRBD2 (5 bases). V gave up 6 bases and J gave up 7 bases, with 6 bases separating them. Germline V gene sequence: CDR1 MDHEN, CDR2 SYDVKM. This CDR3 contains 11 residues. This CDR3 reads CASREDGELFF. The CDR3 nucleotides are TGTGCCAGCAGGGAGGACGGGGAGCTGTTTTTT.

The rearrangement links TRBV30 to TRBJ2-7; 7 positions match TRBD1. CDR1 GTSNPN and CDR2 SVGIG come from the germline V gene (reference sequence). The CDR3 spans 16 residues. Trimming cost V 3 bases and J 4 bases; bases outside gene matches: 15. CDR3 region: CAWSGQDRVNPYEQYF. CDR3 DNA sequence: TGTGCCTGGAGCGGTCAAGACAGGGTAAATCCATACGAGCAGTACTTC.

The table lists this clone with many counts. The rearrangement uses TRBV9 and TRBJ2-2; the D gene is possibly TRBD1 (5 bases). This CDR3 region has 16 residues. Trimming took 4 bases from V and 4 from J, leaving 17 bases between them. Germline CDR1 and CDR2: SGDLS and YYNGEE. Written as DNA, the CDR3 is TGTGCCAGCAGCTCTCAGGGAATACAGGCCACCGGGGAGCTGTTTTTT. Translating it yields CASSSQGIQATGELFF.

The V call is TRBV14, the J call TRBJ2-7; maybe TRBD2 (6 bases). Germline V CDR1 and CDR2: SGHDN, FVKESK. The V and J ends lost 6 bases and 0 bases respectively, with 18 bases between them. CDR3 length: 16 residues. The CDR3 nucleotides read TGTGCCAGCAGGTCTTCCGGGACTCAAGTCTCCTACGAGCAGTACTTC. Translated: CASRSSGTQVSYEQYF.

This chain links TRBV5-6 with TRBJ2-3, with 8 bases aligning to TRBD2. V shed 0 bases, J shed 2 bases, and the junction held 8 bases outside the gene matches. Per germline, CDR1 SGHDT and CDR2 YYEEEE. This CDR3 is 17 amino acids long. CDR3 sequence: CASSLGIVAGTTDTQYF. CDR3 coding DNA: TGTGCCAGCAGCTTGGGGATAGTAGCGGGGACCACAGATACGCAGTATTTT.

J is TRBJ1-5 and V is TRBV7-8, with 9 bases matching TRBD1. The ends lost 5 bases at V and 4 bases at J; junction bases unmatched: 12. CDR3 length equals 17 residues. Looked up from germline, CDR1 is SGHVS and CDR2 is FQNEAQ. The CDR3 loop is CASSLGTGPDLNQPQHF. In DNA form, the CDR3 reads TGTGCCAGCAGCCTGGGGACAGGGCCCGACTTGAATCAGCCCCAGCATTTT.

V and J are TRBV19 and TRBJ2-7, with D possibly TRBD1 on 5 matching bases. Trimming cost V 2 bases and J 3 bases, with 11 bases left between them. CDR3 length: 14 amino acids. Germline V gives CDR1 LNHDA, CDR2 SQIVND (reference sequence). This CDR3 reads CASSIRGTFYEQYF. The DNA of the CDR3 is TGTGCCAGTAGTATAAGGGGAACCTTCTACGAGCAGTACTTC. The whole variable domain, filled in from reference TRBV19 and TRBJ2-7, reads DGGITQSPKYLFRKEGQNVTLSCEQNLNHDAMYWYRQDPGQGLRLIYYSQIVNDFQKGDIAEGYSVSREKKESFPLTVTSAQKNPTAFYLCASSIRGTFYEQYFGPGTRLTVT.

The chain combines TRBV5-6 with TRBJ1-2; D ambiguous. The V and J ends lost 1 base and 7 bases respectively, with 11 bases between them. The CDR3 extends over 13 amino acids. The germline V gene encodes CDR1 SGHDT and CDR2 YYEEEE. Here the CDR3 reads CASSLWQRSGYTF. The DNA for the CDR3 is TGTGCCAGCAGCTTGTGGCAACGGAGTGGCTACACCTTC.

The V and J genes are TRBV4-3 and TRBJ1-1; 7 bases fit TRBD1. V dropped 2 bases and J dropped 8; count of bases not matched to a gene: 14. This CDR3 is 16 amino acids long. From germline, CDR1 is LGHNA and CDR2 YSLEER. The CDR3 DNA follows: TGCGCCAGCAGCCAATTGGAGGGGGCATTTTTCGGGGAAGCTTTCTTT. This sequence encodes CASSQLEGAFFGEAFF.

The J gene is TRBJ2-1, the V gene TRBV27, with a possible D match to TRBD2 (5 bases). Looked up from germline, CDR1 is MNHEY and CDR2 is SMNVEV (reference sequence). The CDR3 contains 14 residues. V was trimmed by 5 bases and J by 0 bases, leaving 8 bases between them. The CDR3 protein is CASSHRGSYNEQFF. CDR3 in DNA: TGTGCCAGCAGTCACCGGGGCTCCTACAATGAGCAGTTCTTC.

The chain uses TRBV20-1 and TRBJ2-7; D not certain. Trimming took 0 bases from V and 4 from J, leaving 4 bases between them. CDR1 is DFQATT and CDR2 is SNEGSKA in the germline V gene (reference sequence). This CDR3 comprises 11 residues. The CDR3: CSARELYEQYF. In DNA, the CDR3 is TGCAGTGCTAGAGAACTATACGAGCAGTACTTC.

CDR3 sequence reads: CASSLVVARSPLHF. CDR3 bases: TGTGCCAGCAGCTTGGTAGTCGCTAGATCACCCCTCCACTTT. The chain has TRBV5-6 and TRBJ1-6; no definite D call. Deletions cut 0 bases from V and 10 bases from J, with 11 bases between. The CDR3 is 14 amino acids. Germline V gene lookup returns CDR1 SGHDT and CDR2 YYEEEE.

The rearrangement links TRBV5-1 to TRBJ2-1, with a tentative D call TRBD2 (5 bases). Germline V lookup: CDR1 SGHRS, CDR2 YFSETQ. Trimming took 2 bases from V and 1 from J, leaving 10 bases between them. The CDR3 extends over 15 amino acids. This chain's CDR3 is CASSLEGVSYNEQFF. The CDR3, as DNA: TGCGCCAGCAGCTTAGAGGGAGTTTCCTACAATGAGCAGTTCTTC.

V gene TRBV7-3 combines with J gene TRBJ2-2; 7 nucleotides line up with TRBD1. Looked up from germline, CDR1 is SGHTA and CDR2 is FQGTGA. With 5 bases clipped from V and 5 bases from J, the junction kept 2 bases outside the gene matches. The CDR3 is 13 amino acids. The CDR3 here is CASSMTGTGELFF. The CDR3 DNA sequence: TGTGCCAGCAGCATGACAGGGACCGGGGAGCTGTTTTTT.

CDR3 nucleotide sequence: TGTGCTAGTGGTTTGGAAACCGGGACAGGGGTGCGCGAGCAGTACTTC. Residues: CASGLETGTGVREQYF. The rearrangement uses TRBV12-5 and TRBJ2-7, with 10 bases lining up with TRBD1. The V and J ends lost 1 base and 6 bases, in that order; junction bases with no gene match: 9. Germline V gives CDR1 LGHNT, CDR2 FRNRAP. The length of the CDR3 is 16 residues.

The rearrangement links TRBV30 to TRBJ1-2; no definite D call. CDR3 length: 13 residues. Per the germline V gene, CDR1 is GTSNPN and CDR2 is SVGIG (reference sequence). The V gene lost 0 bases and the J gene lost 13 bases, with 18 bases spanning the gap. CDR3 in DNA: TGTGCCTGGAGTGTAGGTGGACTGAGTAATTCCACCTTC. It encodes CAWSVGGLSNSTF.

V usage is TRBV28 and J usage is TRBJ2-7; 7 nucleotides agree with TRBD2. V was clipped by 3 bases and J by 0 bases; unmatched bases: 5. The CDR3 consists of 15 residues. The germline V gene encodes CDR1 MDHEN and CDR2 SYDVKM. The CDR3 here is CASSLGGWLSYEQYF. The CDR3 DNA reads TGTGCCAGCAGTTTGGGGGGGTGGCTCTCCTACGAGCAGTACTTC. Using reference TRBV28 and TRBJ2-7 for the parts outside the CDR3, the full variable domain is DVKVTQSSRYLVKRTGEKVFLECVQDMDHENMFWYRQDPGLGLRLIYFSYDVKMKEKGDIPEGYSVSREKKERFSLILESASTNQTSMYLCASSLGGWLSYEQYFGPGTRLTVT.

This clone was counted a single time. The chain couples TRBV7-9 to TRBJ1-3; no clear D. The CDR3 extends over 16 amino acids. Looked up from germline, CDR1 is SEHNR and CDR2 is FQNEAQ (reference sequence). V was trimmed by 1 base and J by 0 bases, leaving 10 bases between them. CDR3 sequence (DNA): TGTGCCAGCAGCTTAGTAGCGGAGAGCTCTGGAAACACCATATATTTT. Protein sequence: CASSLVAESSGNTIYF.

The DNA of the CDR3 is TGTGCCAGCAGTGAAGCTAGCGGAGCCTACGAGCAGTACTTC. Its translation: CASSEASGAYEQYF. The chain carries TRBV2 and TRBJ2-7, with D possibly being TRBD2 (6 bases). V was shortened by 0 bases and J by 2 bases, with 8 bases between the two germline ends. Germline V gene data show CDR1 as SNHLY and CDR2 as FYNNEI. The CDR3 sequence is 14 residues long.

This chain joins TRBV28 and TRBJ1-2; 8 nucleotides match TRBD1. J was trimmed by 6 bases and V by 6 bases; bases with no gene match: 9. Germline values: CDR1 MDHEN, CDR2 SYDVKM. The CDR3 consists of 14 residues. The CDR3 DNA reads TGTGCCAGCAGAGAACCAGGGGGCTTACATGGCTACACCTTC. This translates into CASREPGGLHGYTF.

V and J are TRBV4-3 and TRBJ1-5, with D hard to call. CDR1 is LGHNA and CDR2 is YSLEER in the germline V gene. V lost 0 bases, J lost 11 bases, and 17 bases lay in between. The CDR3 contains 15 residues. CDR3 sequence (DNA): TGCGCCAGCAGCCAAGATGGGCGTCATGGCGTAGCCCAGCATTTT. It codes for CASSQDGRHGVAQHF.

The chain combines TRBV4-3 with TRBJ2-4, with 8 positions matching TRBD2. Germline trimming cut 0 bases from V and 6 bases from J; bases unmatched to any gene: 7. The CDR3 consists of 16 residues. Germline lookup yields CDR1 LGHNA and CDR2 YSLEER. DNA for the CDR3: TGCGCCAGCAGCCAAGATCGGGGGGGGGCAAGAAACATTCAGTACTTC. Residues: CASSQDRGGARNIQYF.

The CDR3 coding sequence is TGTGCCAGTAGCTTCGGGACACTTACTTACGAGCAGTACTTC. It specifies CASSFGTLTYEQYF. The chain is built from TRBV19 and TRBJ2-7, with D perhaps TRBD1 (6 bases). V lost 6 bases and J lost 4, with 16 bases in between. CDR1 LNHDA and CDR2 SQIVND come from the germline V gene (reference sequence). CDR3 length equals 14 residues.

The chain is built from TRBV19 and TRBJ2-1, with a possible D match to TRBD1 (6 bases). The length of the CDR3 is 14 residues. The germline gives CDR1 LNHDA, CDR2 SQIVND (reference sequence). V lost 8 bases to trimming and J lost 0 bases, with 11 bases between them. CDR3 nucleotides: TGTGCCAGTTCCACAGGGAGCTCCTACAATGAGCAGTTCTTC. Its translation: CASSTGSSYNEQFF. Variable domain in full (rest from reference TRBV19 and TRBJ2-1): DGGITQSPKYLFRKEGQNVTLSCEQNLNHDAMYWYRQDPGQGLRLIYYSQIVNDFQKGDIAEGYSVSREKKESFPLTVTSAQKNPTAFYLCASSTGSSYNEQFFGPGTRLTVL.